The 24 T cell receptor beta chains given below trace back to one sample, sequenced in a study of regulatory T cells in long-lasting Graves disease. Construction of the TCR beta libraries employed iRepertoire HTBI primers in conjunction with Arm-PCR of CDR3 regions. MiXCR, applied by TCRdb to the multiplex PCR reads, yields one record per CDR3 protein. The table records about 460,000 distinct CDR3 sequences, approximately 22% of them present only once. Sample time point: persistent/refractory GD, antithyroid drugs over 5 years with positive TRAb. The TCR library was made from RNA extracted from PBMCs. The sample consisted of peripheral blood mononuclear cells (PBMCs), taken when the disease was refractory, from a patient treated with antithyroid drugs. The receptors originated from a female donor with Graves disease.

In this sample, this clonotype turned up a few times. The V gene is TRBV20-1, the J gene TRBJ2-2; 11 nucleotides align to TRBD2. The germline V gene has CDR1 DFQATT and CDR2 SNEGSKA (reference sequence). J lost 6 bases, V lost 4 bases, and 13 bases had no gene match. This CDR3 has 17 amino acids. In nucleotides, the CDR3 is TGCAGTGCTATGATTGGGCTAGCGGGAGGAAGTGCCGGGGAGCTGTTTTTT. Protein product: CSAMIGLAGGSAGELFF.

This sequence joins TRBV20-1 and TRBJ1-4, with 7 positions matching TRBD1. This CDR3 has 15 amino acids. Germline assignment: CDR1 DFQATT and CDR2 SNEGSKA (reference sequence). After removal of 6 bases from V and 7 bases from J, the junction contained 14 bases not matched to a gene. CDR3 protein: CSAETGAVNSEKLFF. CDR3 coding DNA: TGCAGTGCCGAAACAGGGGCGGTAAATAGTGAAAAACTGTTTTTT.

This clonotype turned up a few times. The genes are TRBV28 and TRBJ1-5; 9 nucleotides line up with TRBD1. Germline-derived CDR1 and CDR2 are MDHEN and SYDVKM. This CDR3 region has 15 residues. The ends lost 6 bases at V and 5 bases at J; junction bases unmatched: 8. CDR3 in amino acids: CASRPYRDRDQPQHF. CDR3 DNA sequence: TGTGCCAGCAGGCCTTACCGGGACAGGGATCAGCCCCAGCATTTT.

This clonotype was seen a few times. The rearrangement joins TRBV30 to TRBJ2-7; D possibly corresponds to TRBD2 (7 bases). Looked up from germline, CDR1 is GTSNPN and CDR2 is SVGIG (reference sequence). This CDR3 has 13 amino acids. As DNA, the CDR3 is TGTGCAAGGGGGGGCCCCCCCTACTACGAGCAGTACTTC. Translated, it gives CARGGPPYYEQYF.

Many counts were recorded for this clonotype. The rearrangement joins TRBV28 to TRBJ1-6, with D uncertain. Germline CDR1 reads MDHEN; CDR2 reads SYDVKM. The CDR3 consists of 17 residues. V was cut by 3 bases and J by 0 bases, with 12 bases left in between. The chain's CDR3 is CASSFRPTFSYNSPLHF. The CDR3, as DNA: TGTGCCAGCAGTTTTCGACCTACCTTCTCCTATAATTCACCCCTCCACTTT.

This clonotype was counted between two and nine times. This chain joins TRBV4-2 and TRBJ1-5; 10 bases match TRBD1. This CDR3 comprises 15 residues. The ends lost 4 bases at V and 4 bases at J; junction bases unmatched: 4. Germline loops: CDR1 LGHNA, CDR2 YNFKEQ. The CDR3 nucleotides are TGTGCCAGCAGCCTAGGGACAGGGGAAAATCAGCCCCAGCATTTT. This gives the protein CASSLGTGENQPQHF.

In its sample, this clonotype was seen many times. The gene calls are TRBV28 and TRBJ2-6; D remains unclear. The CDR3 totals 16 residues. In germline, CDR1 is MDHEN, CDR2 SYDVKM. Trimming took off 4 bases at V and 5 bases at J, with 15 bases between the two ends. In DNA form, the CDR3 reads TGTGCCAGCAGTTCGGGTGGAGAGACGAGGGCCAACGTCCTGACTTTC. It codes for CASSSGGETRANVLTF.

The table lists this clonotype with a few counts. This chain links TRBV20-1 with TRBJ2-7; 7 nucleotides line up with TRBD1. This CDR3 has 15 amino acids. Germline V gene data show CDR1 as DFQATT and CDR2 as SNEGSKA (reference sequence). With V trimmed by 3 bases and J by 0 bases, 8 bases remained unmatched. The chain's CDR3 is CSASWGTEISYEQYF. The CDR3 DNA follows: TGCAGTGCTAGTTGGGGGACAGAGATCTCCTACGAGCAGTACTTC.

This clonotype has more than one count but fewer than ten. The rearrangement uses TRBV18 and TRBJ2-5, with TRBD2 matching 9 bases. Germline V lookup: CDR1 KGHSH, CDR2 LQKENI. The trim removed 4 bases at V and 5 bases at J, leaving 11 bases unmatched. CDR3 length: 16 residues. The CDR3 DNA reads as TGTGCCAGCTCACAAACGAGGTCTAGCGGGAAGGAGACCCAGTACTTC. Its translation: CASSQTRSSGKETQYF.

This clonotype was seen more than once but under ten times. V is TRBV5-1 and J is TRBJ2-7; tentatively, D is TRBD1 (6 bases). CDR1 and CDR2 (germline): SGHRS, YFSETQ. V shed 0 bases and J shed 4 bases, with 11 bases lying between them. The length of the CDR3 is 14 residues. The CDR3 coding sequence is TGCGCCAGCAGCTTGGGGTTGGGGGCTTACGAGCAGTACTTC. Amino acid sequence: CASSLGLGAYEQYF.

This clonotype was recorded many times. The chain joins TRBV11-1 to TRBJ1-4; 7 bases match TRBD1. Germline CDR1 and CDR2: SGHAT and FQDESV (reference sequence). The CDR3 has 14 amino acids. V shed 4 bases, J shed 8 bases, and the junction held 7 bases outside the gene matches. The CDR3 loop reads CASSSGTAVEKLFF. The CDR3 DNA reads TGTGCCAGCAGCTCCGGGACAGCCGTAGAAAAACTGTTTTTT. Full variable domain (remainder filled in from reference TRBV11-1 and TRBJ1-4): EAEVAQSPRYKITEKSQAVAFWCDPISGHATLYWYRQILGQGPELLVQFQDESVVDDSQLPKDRFSAERLKGVDSTLKIQPAELGDSAMYLCASSSGTAVEKLFFGSGTQLSVL.

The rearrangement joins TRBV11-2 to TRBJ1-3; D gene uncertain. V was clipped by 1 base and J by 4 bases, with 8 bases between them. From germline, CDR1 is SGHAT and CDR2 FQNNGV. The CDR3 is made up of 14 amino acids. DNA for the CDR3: TGTGCCAGCAGCTTAGCTCCAGCCGGAAACACCATATATTTT. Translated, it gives CASSLAPAGNTIYF.

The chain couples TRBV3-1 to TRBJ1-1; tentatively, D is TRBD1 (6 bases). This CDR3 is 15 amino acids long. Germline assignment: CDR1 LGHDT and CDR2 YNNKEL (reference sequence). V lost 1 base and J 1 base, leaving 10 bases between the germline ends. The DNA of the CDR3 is TGTGCCAGCAGCCAAGGTGGGGGGCGGAACACTGAAGCTTTCTTT. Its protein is CASSQGGGRNTEAFF.

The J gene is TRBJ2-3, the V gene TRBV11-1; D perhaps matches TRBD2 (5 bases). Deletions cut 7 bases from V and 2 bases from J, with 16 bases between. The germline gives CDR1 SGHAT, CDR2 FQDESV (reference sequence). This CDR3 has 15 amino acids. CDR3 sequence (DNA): TGTGCCAGCACCAAAATCGGACTGTACACAGATACGCAGTATTTT. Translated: CASTKIGLYTDTQYF.

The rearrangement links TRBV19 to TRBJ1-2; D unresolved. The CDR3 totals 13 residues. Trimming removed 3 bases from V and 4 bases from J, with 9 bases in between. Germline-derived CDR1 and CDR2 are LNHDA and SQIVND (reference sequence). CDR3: CASSIYSGYGYTF. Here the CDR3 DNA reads TGTGCCAGTAGTATTTACAGTGGCTATGGCTACACCTTC.

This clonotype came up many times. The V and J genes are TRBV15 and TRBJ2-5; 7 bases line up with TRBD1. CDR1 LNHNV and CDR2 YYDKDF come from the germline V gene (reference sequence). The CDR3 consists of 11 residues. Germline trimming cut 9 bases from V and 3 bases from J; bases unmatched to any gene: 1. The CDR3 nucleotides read TGTGCCACGGGGACAGAAGAGACCCAGTACTTC. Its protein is CATGTEETQYF.

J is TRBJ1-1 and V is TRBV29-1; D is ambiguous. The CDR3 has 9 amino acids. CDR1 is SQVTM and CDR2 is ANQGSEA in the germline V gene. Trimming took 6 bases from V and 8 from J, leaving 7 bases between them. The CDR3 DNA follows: TGCAGCGTAAGAAGGGAAGCTTTCTTT. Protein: CSVRREAFF.

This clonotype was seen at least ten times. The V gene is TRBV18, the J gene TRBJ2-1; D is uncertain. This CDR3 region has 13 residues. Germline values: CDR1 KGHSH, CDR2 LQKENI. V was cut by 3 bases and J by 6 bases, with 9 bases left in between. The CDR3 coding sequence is TGTGCCAGCTCACCTCTCGACGGCAATGAGCAGTTCTTC. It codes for CASSPLDGNEQFF.

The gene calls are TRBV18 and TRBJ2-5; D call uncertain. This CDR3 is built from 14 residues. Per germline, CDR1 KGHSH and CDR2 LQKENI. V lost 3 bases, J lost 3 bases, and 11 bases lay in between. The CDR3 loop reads CASSPSLSEETQYF. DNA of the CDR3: TGTGCCAGCTCACCTAGTCTCTCTGAAGAGACCCAGTACTTC.

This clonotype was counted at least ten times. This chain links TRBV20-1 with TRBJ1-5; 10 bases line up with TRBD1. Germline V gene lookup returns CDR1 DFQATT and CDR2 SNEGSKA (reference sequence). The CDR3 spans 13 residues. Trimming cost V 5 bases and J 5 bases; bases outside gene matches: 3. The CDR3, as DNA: TGCAGTGCTGGACAGGGGGTAGATCAGCCCCAGCATTTT. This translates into CSAGQGVDQPQHF.

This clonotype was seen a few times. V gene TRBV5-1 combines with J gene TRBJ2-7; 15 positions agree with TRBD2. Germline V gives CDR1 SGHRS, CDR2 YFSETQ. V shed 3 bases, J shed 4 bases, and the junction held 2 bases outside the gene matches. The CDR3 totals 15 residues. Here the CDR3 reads CASSSGLAGGYEQYF. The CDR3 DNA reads TGCGCCAGCAGCTCGGGACTAGCGGGAGGTTACGAGCAGTACTTC.

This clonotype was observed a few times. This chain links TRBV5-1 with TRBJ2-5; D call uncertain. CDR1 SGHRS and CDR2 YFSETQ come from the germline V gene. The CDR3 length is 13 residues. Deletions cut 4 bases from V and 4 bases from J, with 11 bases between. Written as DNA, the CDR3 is TGCGCCAGCAGCCTTCTGATTCGAGAGACCCAGTACTTC. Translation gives CASSLLIRETQYF.

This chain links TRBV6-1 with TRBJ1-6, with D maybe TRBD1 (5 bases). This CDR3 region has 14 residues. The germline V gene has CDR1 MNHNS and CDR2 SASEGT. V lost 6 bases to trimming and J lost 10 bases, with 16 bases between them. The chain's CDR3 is CASRSTTAGSPLHF. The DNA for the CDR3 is TGTGCCAGCAGGTCTACGACAGCCGGGTCACCCCTCCACTTT.

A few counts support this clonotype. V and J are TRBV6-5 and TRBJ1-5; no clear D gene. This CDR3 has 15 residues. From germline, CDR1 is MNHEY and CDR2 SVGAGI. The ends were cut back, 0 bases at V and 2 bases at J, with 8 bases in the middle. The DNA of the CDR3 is TGTGCCAGCAGTTACTCGCGTGGAGGCAATCAGCCCCAGCATTTT. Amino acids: CASSYSRGGNQPQHF.